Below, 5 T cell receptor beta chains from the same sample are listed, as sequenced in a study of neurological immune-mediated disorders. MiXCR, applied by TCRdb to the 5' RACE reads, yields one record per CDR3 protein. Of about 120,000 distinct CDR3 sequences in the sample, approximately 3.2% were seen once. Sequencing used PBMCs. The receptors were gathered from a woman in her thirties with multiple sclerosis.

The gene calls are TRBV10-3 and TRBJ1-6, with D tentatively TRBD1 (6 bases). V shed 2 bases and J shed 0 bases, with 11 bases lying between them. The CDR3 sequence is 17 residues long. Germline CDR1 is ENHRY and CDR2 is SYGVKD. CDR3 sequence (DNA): TGTGCCATCAGTGAGAGGGGGAGGAGCTCCTATAATTCACCCCTCCACTTT. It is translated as CAISERGRSSYNSPLHF.

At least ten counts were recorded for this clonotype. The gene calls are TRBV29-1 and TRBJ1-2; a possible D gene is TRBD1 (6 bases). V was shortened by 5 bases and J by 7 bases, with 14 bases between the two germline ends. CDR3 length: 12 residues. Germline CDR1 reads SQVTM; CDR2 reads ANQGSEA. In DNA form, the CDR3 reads TGCAGCGTTACTTCGGGGGCGAGTGGCTACACCTTC. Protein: CSVTSGASGYTF.

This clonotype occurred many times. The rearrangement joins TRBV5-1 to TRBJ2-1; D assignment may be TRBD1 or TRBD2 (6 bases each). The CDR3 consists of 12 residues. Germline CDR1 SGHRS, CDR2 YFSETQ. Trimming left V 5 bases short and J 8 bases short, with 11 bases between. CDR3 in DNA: TGCGCCAGCAGTCCGAGGGGGGATGAGCAGTTCTTC. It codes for CASSPRGDEQFF.

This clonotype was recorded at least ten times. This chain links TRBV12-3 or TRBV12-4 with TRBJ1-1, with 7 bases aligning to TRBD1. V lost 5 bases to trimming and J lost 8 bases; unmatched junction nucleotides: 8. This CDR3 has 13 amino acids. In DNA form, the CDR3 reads TGTGCCAGCAGTCACGACAGGGCAAGGGAAGCTTTCTTT. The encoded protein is CASSHDRAREAFF.

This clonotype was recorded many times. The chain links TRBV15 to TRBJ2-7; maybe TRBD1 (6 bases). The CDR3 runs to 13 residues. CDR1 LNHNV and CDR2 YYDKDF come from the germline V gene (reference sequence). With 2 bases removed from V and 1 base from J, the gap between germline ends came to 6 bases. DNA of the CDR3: TGTGCCACCAGCAGACAGGGGTCCTACGAGCAGTACTTC. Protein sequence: CATSRQGSYEQYF.